This entry lists 24 T cell receptor beta chains sequenced from one sample in a study of blood T cells in healthy people across ages. Through a sample-barcoded 5' primer and a J-beta primer mix, a second PCR was run for about 6 to 11 cycles. TCRdb independently ran MiXCR on the 5' RACE reads; one entry per CDR3 protein. Here the sample spans about 670,000 distinct CDR3 sequences, around 50% being singletons. Sequencing was performed on blood. The origin of the receptors is a woman over 75 in good health.

For this clonotype: Being one base from a much bigger clone, this may be a read error. This chain joins TRBV12-3 or TRBV12-4 and TRBJ2-1, with 8 bases that match TRBD1. The CDR3 runs to 15 residues. The CDR3 sequence is CANSLGRTGGNEQFF. The CDR3 DNA sequence: TGTGCCAACAGTTTAGGCAGAACAGGGGGCAATGAGCAGTTCTTC.

Comment on this clonotype: A clone one base away is much larger, so this may be a read error. The gene calls are TRBV27 and TRBJ1-2; D gene uncertain. The length of the CDR3 is 15 residues. Per germline, CDR1 MNHEY and CDR2 SMNVEV (reference sequence). V lost 2 bases and J 4 bases, leaving 14 bases between the germline ends. As DNA, the CDR3 is TGTGCCAGCAGTTTAGAGGCTGGATCCCTCTATGGCTACACCTTC. Translating it yields CASSLEAGSLYGYTF.

This clonotype was observed at least ten times. CDR3 sequence reads: CSAKTSGGRTYNEQFF. The DNA of the CDR3 is TGCAGTGCTAAGACTAGCGGGGGCCGAACCTACAATGAGCAGTTCTTC. The V and J genes are TRBV20-1 and TRBJ2-1; 12 nucleotides agree with TRBD2. Trimming cost V 4 bases and J 2 bases; bases outside gene matches: 6. Germline values: CDR1 DFQATT, CDR2 SNEGSKA (reference sequence). This CDR3 is built from 16 residues.

A word on this clonotype: A read error may explain this, as a much larger clone is one base away. The V and J genes are TRBV7-3 and TRBJ2-1; TRBD2 matches at 7 bases. The J call may be in error: the DNA end matches TRBJ2-7 better. The CDR3 sequence is 15 residues long. Germline V CDR1 and CDR2: SGHTA, FQGTGA. CDR3 in amino acids: CASSPTSHAYNEQYF. The CDR3 DNA reads as TGTGCCAGCAGCCCGACTAGCCATGCCTACAATGAGCAGTACTTC.

This clonotype turned up a few times. This clone may be a read error of a much larger clone one base away. The chain recombines TRBV29-1 with TRBJ2-7; 10 nucleotides match TRBD2. Germline V lookup: CDR1 SQVTM, CDR2 ANQGSEA. The CDR3 extends over 14 amino acids. Trimming removed 2 bases from V and 6 bases from J; junction bases left unmatched: 7. The CDR3, as DNA: TGCAGCGTTGAACTTGCTAGCGGGAGAAGCGAGCAGTACTTC. Protein sequence: CSVELASGRSEQYF.

This clonotype was seen a few times. The V and J genes are TRBV20-1 and TRBJ1-2; TRBD1 might be the D (5 bases). Germline CDR1 DFQATT, CDR2 SNEGSKA (reference sequence). V lost 0 bases and J lost 7, with 24 bases in between. The CDR3 spans 17 residues. In nucleotides, the CDR3 is TGCAGTGCTAGAGATATGCGCAGGGTCGGTCTAGTAGGTGGCTACACCTTC. The encoded protein is CSARDMRRVGLVGGYTF.

This sequence joins TRBV7-9 and TRBJ2-5, with a tentative D call TRBD1 (6 bases). This CDR3 region has 18 residues. The V end lost 3 bases, the J end lost 3 bases, and 23 bases lay between the germline ends. Germline loops: CDR1 SEHNR, CDR2 FQNEAQ (reference sequence). The CDR3 loop is CASSFGLMVSKGEETQYF. For the CDR3, the DNA is TGTGCCAGCAGCTTTGGCCTCATGGTCTCAAAGGGGGAAGAGACCCAGTACTTC.

CDR3 in amino acids: CSVEASRETQYF. The CDR3 coding sequence is TGCAGCGTTGAGGCTTCGAGGGAGACCCAGTACTTC. V and J are TRBV29-1 and TRBJ2-5; D remains ambiguous. V lost 3 bases, J lost 5 bases, and 10 bases lay in between. Germline V gives CDR1 SQVTM, CDR2 ANQGSEA. The CDR3 sequence is 12 residues long. The variable domain in full, with the rest retrieved from reference TRBV29-1 and TRBJ2-5, is SAVISQKPSRDICQRGTSLTIQCQVDSQVTMMFWYRQQPGQSLTLIATANQGSEATYESGFVIDKFPISRPNLTFSTLTVSNMSPEDSSIYLCSVEASRETQYFGPGTRLLVL.

This clonotype showed up many times. V and J are TRBV10-3 and TRBJ1-2; maybe TRBD1 (5 bases). CDR3 length: 16 residues. V was trimmed by 10 bases and J by 7 bases, leaving 28 bases between them. Germline CDR1 and CDR2: ENHRY and SYGVKD. This CDR3 reads CATRGDRSYFLGGYTF. CDR3 nucleotide sequence: TGTGCCACTCGGGGTGACAGATCATATTTTCTGGGTGGCTACACCTTC.

This chain uses TRBV6-2 or TRBV6-3 with TRBJ2-1; 13 bases line up with TRBD2. Germline values: CDR1 MNHEY, CDR2 SVGEGT. Trimming took 4 bases from V and 4 from J; bases not matched to a gene: 7. The CDR3 length is 17 residues. The CDR3 nucleotides read TGTGCCAGCAGTTCCTCGACTAGCGGGGGGCTATACAATGAGCAGTTCTTC. It encodes CASSSSTSGGLYNEQFF.

The chain is built from TRBV7-9 and TRBJ1-5, with D possibly TRBD1 on 6 matching bases. Trimming stripped 0 bases from V and 7 bases from J, with 7 bases between. This CDR3 comprises 13 residues. Germline V gene lookup returns CDR1 SEHNR and CDR2 FQNEAQ (reference sequence). CDR3 sequence (DNA): TGTGCCAGCAGCTTAGCGGGGGCGCAGCCCCAGCATTTT. Translated: CASSLAGAQPQHF.

The chain couples TRBV3-1 to TRBJ2-2; D call uncertain. This CDR3 contains 15 residues. Per germline, CDR1 LGHDT and CDR2 YNNKEL (reference sequence). Trimming took 1 base from V and 2 from J, leaving 8 bases between them. The CDR3 nucleotides are TGTGCCAGCAGCCAAGGTGGCAGTAACACCGGGGAGCTGTTTTTT. This sequence encodes CASSQGGSNTGELFF.

The gene calls are TRBV7-9 and TRBJ1-5; no firm D call. Germline V gene data show CDR1 as SEHNR and CDR2 as FQNEAQ (reference sequence). Trimming removed 5 bases at V and 4 bases at J, with 15 bases between. This CDR3 is 15 amino acids long. CDR3 bases: TGTGCCAGCAGCCCCCAGGACGGGTCTAATCAGCCCCAGCATTTT. Translated: CASSPQDGSNQPQHF. Looking up the rest from reference TRBV7-9 and TRBJ1-5 gives the full variable domain: DTGVSQNPRHKITKRGQNVTFRCDPISEHNRLYWYRQTLGQGPEFLTYFQNEAQLEKSRLLSDRFSAERPKGSFSTLEIQRTEQGDSAMYLCASSPQDGSNQPQHFGDGTRLSIL.

Remarks on this clonotype: One junction end does not reproduce the germline sequence, and a read error may be involved. CDR3 coding DNA: TGTGCCAGCAGCCAAGATCCAGGGAGCTCCTACAATGGGCAGTTCTTC. Protein sequence: CASSQDPGSSYNGQFF. The chain employs TRBV3-1 and TRBJ2-1; either TRBD1 or TRBD2 may fit D (5 bases each). The germline CDR1 and CDR2 sequences are LGHDT and YNNKEL (reference sequence). The CDR3 is made up of 16 amino acids.

As regards this clonotype: A clone one base away is much larger, so this may be a read error. The rearrangement links TRBV5-5 to TRBJ2-1; the match to TRBD2 covers 10 bases. Germline V CDR1 and CDR2: SGHKS, YYEKEE (reference sequence). After removal of 2 bases from V and 6 bases from J, the junction contained 2 bases not matched to a gene. The CDR3 runs to 14 residues. This CDR3 is CASSLWTSGNEQFF. Written as DNA, the CDR3 is TGTGCCAGCAGCTTATGGACTAGCGGCAATGAGCAGTTCTTC. Full variable domain (missing parts from reference TRBV5-5 and TRBJ2-1): DAGVTQSPTHLIKTRGQQVTLRCSPISGHKSVSWYQQVLGQGPQFIFQYYEKEERGRGNFPDRFSARQFPNYSSELNVNALLLGDSALYLCASSLWTSGNEQFFGPGTRLTVL.

The rearrangement joins TRBV5-6 to TRBJ2-3; D not certain. The ends were cut back, 0 bases at V and 2 bases at J, with 13 bases in the middle. CDR3 length equals 16 residues. Germline V gene lookup returns CDR1 SGHDT and CDR2 YYEEEE. The DNA for the CDR3 is TGTGCCAGCAGCTTGGTCAGTCCCGTTCACACAGATACGCAGTATTTT. Its protein product is CASSLVSPVHTDTQYF.

The table lists this clonotype with a few counts. The chain is built from TRBV7-8 and TRBJ2-1; D is unclear. Trimming cost V 5 bases and J 12 bases, with 20 bases left between them. This CDR3 contains 14 residues. Germline-derived CDR1 and CDR2 are SGHVS and FQNEAQ. CDR3 loop: CASSLRPGTFVQFF. DNA for the CDR3: TGTGCCAGCAGCCTTCGACCCGGAACCTTTGTGCAGTTCTTC.

To note about this clonotype: A read error may explain this, as a much larger clone is one base away. The chain uses TRBV12-3 or TRBV12-4 and TRBJ2-7, with D possibly TRBD1 on 6 matching bases. The V gene lost 8 bases and the J gene lost 9 bases, with 20 bases spanning the gap. The CDR3 covers 13 residues. In nucleotides, the CDR3 is TGTGCCAGCGCCCGACAGGAATCGTCGAGGCAGTACTTC. Residues: CASARQESSRQYF.

A remark on this clonotype: A much larger clone differs by one base, so this may be a read error. This chain joins TRBV5-1 and TRBJ2-1; TRBD2 matches at 7 bases. The J call is in doubt because the DNA end fits TRBJ2-7 better. Germline lookup yields CDR1 SGHRS and CDR2 YFSETQ. CDR3 size: 15 residues. CDR3 sequence reads: CASSLGASGYNEQYF. The DNA for the CDR3 is TGCGCCAGCAGCTTAGGGGCTAGCGGATACAATGAGCAGTACTTC.

This clonotype was detected only a few times. The CDR3 region is CASSPGLAGALEQFF. CDR3 sequence (DNA): TGTGCCAGCAGTCCGGGACTAGCGGGGGCCCTTGAGCAGTTCTTC. The chain carries TRBV27 and TRBJ2-1, with 14 bases aligning to TRBD2. CDR1 is MNHEY, CDR2 SMNVEV, per germline (reference sequence). The CDR3 has 15 amino acids. V lost 5 bases and J lost 9; bases outside the gene matches: 6.

With regard to this clonotype: One base away lies a much larger clone, so this may be a sequencing read error. J is TRBJ2-5 and V is TRBV7-3, with 7 nucleotides matching TRBD2. Unmatched junction bases numbered 8, after V lost 5 bases and J lost 11 bases. This CDR3 is 12 amino acids long. CDR1 SGHTA and CDR2 FQGTGA come from the germline V gene. The CDR3 sequence is CASSRGDQEQYF. The CDR3 DNA follows: TGTGCCAGCAGCCGGGGGGATCAGGAGCAGTACTTC.

The chain has TRBV7-9 and TRBJ2-1; D call uncertain. This CDR3 is 16 amino acids long. Trimming took off 4 bases at V and 2 bases at J, with 15 bases between the two ends. Germline lookup yields CDR1 SEHNR and CDR2 FQNEAQ (reference sequence). CDR3 amino acids: CASSSPTKEAYNEQFF. The CDR3 bases are TGTGCCAGCAGCTCCCCTACGAAAGAGGCCTACAATGAGCAGTTCTTC. The full variable domain, its missing parts supplied by reference TRBV7-9 and TRBJ2-1, is DTGVSQNPRHKITKRGQNVTFRCDPISEHNRLYWYRQTLGQGPEFLTYFQNEAQLEKSRLLSDRFSAERPKGSFSTLEIQRTEQGDSAMYLCASSSPTKEAYNEQFFGPGTRLTVL.

This chain uses TRBV6-6 with TRBJ1-5; 7 positions agree with TRBD1. Looked up from germline, CDR1 is MNHNY and CDR2 is SVGAGI (reference sequence). The CDR3 has 13 residues. With 7 bases clipped from V and 5 bases from J, the junction kept 5 bases outside the gene matches. This CDR3 reads CASTQGVYQPQHF. The DNA of the CDR3 is TGTGCCAGCACTCAGGGGGTATATCAGCCCCAGCATTTT.

The chain joins TRBV20-1 to TRBJ2-1; no clear D. The V end was cut by 3 bases, the J end by 0 bases, with 6 bases between. The CDR3 runs 13 residues. Germline loops: CDR1 DFQATT, CDR2 SNEGSKA (reference sequence). In nucleotides, the CDR3 is TGCAGTGCTAGCTCCAACTCCTACAATGAGCAGTTCTTC. This encodes CSASSNSYNEQFF.